Below are 28 T cell receptor beta chains sequenced from a single sample in a study of cytomegalovirus exposure and HLA in healthy donors (dated by TCRdb to between 2016 and 2019). The library was built by means of the immunoSEQ multiplex PCR assay. For the multiplex PCR, a mixture combining 60 forward primers for TCR Vbeta segments and 13 reverse primers for TCR Jbeta segments was used. TCRdb retrieved this table from immuneACCESS and kept in-frame rearrangements only. Not all clones are present; in checked studies, unresolved V genes account for under half, and no reason is known for the remainder. Here the sample has some 170,000 clones; 55% to 75% occur a single time. The biggest ten clones account for about 2.5% of the sample. The specimen was PBMCs. The receptors were sampled from a human donor in good health.

The chain links TRBV15 to TRBJ1-1, with a weak D call TRBD1 (5 bases). This CDR3 has 14 residues. The germline CDR1 and CDR2 sequences are LNHNV and YYDKDF (reference sequence). Deletions cut 1 base from V and 2 bases from J, with 8 bases between. CDR3 nucleotide sequence: TGTGCCACCAGCAGAGGGGGGGAAAACACTGAAGCTTTCTTT. It translates to CATSRGGENTEAFF.

The chain couples TRBV19 to TRBJ2-7, with 7 bases matching TRBD1. CDR3 length equals 14 residues. Trimming cost V 5 bases and J 0 bases; bases outside gene matches: 4. The germline CDR1 and CDR2 sequences are LNHDA and SQIVND (reference sequence). The CDR3 is CASSVGTASYEQYF. The CDR3 nucleotides are TGTGCCAGTAGTGTGGGGACAGCCTCCTACGAGCAGTACTTC.

V gene TRBV9 combines with J gene TRBJ1-2; 9 nucleotides align to TRBD1. The junction had 10 bases not matched to a gene; V was cut back by 4 bases and J by 6 bases. Per the germline V gene, CDR1 is SGDLS and CDR2 is YYNGEE. The length of the CDR3 is 15 residues. CDR3 amino acids: CASSISGTGSDGYTF. DNA of the CDR3: TGTGCCAGCAGCATCTCCGGGACAGGGTCTGATGGCTACACCTTC.

This rearrangement joins TRBV6-1 to TRBJ2-2; 10 bases line up with TRBD1. Germline values: CDR1 MNHNS, CDR2 SASEGT. The V and J ends lost 3 bases and 5 bases, in that order; junction bases with no gene match: 3. The CDR3 is 15 amino acids. CDR3 in amino acids: CASSERQGATGELFF. The CDR3, as DNA: TGTGCCAGCAGTGAGCGACAGGGGGCAACCGGGGAGCTGTTTTTT.

The CDR3 here is CASSGTGGDEQYF. The CDR3 DNA reads as TGCGCCAGCAGTGGGACAGGGGGCGACGAGCAGTACTTC. The gene calls are TRBV10-2 and TRBJ2-7; 11 bases align to TRBD1. With 4 bases clipped from V and 5 bases from J, the junction kept 1 base outside the gene matches. The germline V gene has CDR1 WSHSY and CDR2 SAAADI. The CDR3 extends over 13 amino acids.

For the CDR3, the DNA is TGTGCCAGCAGCTCGATCTCAGGGGGCAACGAGCAGTACTTC. It encodes CASSSISGGNEQYF. The chain joins TRBV11-2 to TRBJ2-7; TRBD1 matches 8 bases. Trimming at V came to 4 bases and at J to 5 bases, leaving 7 bases not matched to a gene. Germline-derived CDR1 and CDR2 are SGHAT and FQNNGV. The CDR3 sequence is 14 residues long.

The sample holds one count of this clone. This sequence joins TRBV7-3 and TRBJ2-1, with D perhaps matching TRBD1 (6 bases). The V end lost 5 bases, the J end lost 9 bases, and 11 bases lay between the germline ends. The CDR3 runs to 12 residues. Germline V CDR1 and CDR2: SGHTA, FQGTGA. The DNA of the CDR3 is TGTGCCAGCAGCAACGGACAGCGTGAGCAGTTCTTC. Translation: CASSNGQREQFF.

Of note for this clone: The sample contains more than one DNA sequence encoding this CDR3. The V call is TRBV7-9, the J call TRBJ1-5; D is undetermined. CDR3 length: 13 residues. Trimming shortened V by 0 bases and J by 7 bases, and 7 bases separated the two germline ends. The germline CDR1 and CDR2 sequences are SEHNR and FQNEAQ (reference sequence). The CDR3 nucleotides read TGTGCCAGCAGCTTAGCGGGAGGGCAGCCCCAGCATTTT. Translating gives CASSLAGGQPQHF.

This sequence joins TRBV13 and TRBJ1-4, with no clear D. This CDR3 is 15 amino acids long. Trimming left V 0 bases short and J 8 bases short, with 13 bases between. Germline V lookup: CDR1 PRHDT, CDR2 FYEKMQ (reference sequence). The CDR3 DNA reads TGTGCCAGCAGCTTAGGCCTCCGGGATCGGGAAAAACTGTTTTTT. Encoded protein: CASSLGLRDREKLFF. Full variable domain (rest looked up from reference TRBV13 and TRBJ1-4): AAGVIQSPRHLIKEKRETATLKCYPIPRHDTVYWYQQGPGQDPQFLISFYEKMQSDKGSIPDRFSAQQFSDYHSELNMSSLELGDSALYFCASSLGLRDREKLFFGSGTQLSVL.

This sequence joins TRBV6-4 and TRBJ2-3; D not certain. This CDR3 spans 14 amino acids. The germline V and J ends were trimmed by 6 bases and 2 bases, with 12 bases remaining between them. Germline values: CDR1 MRHNA, CDR2 SNTAGT. The CDR3 DNA follows: TGTGCCAGCAGCCCGGAGCTTAACACAGATACGCAGTATTTT. This translates into CASSPELNTDTQYF.

The chain is built from TRBV19 and TRBJ1-1, with D perhaps matching TRBD1 (5 bases). V gave up 5 bases and J gave up 7 bases, with 14 bases separating them. Germline assignment: CDR1 LNHDA and CDR2 SQIVND (reference sequence). This CDR3 has 13 amino acids. The CDR3 coding sequence is TGTGCCAGTAGTGTGGGGCTGGTACGTGAAGCTTTCTTT. It translates to CASSVGLVREAFF.

The chain recombines TRBV2 with TRBJ1-4; possibly TRBD1 for D (5 bases). Germline loops: CDR1 SNHLY, CDR2 FYNNEI. V shed 6 bases and J shed 0 bases, with 8 bases lying between them. CDR3 length equals 14 residues. For the CDR3, the DNA is TGTGCCAGCAGCCGACAGTCAACTAATGAAAAACTGTTTTTT. It codes for CASSRQSTNEKLFF.

The genes are TRBV6-5 and TRBJ2-7; D call uncertain. Germline CDR1 is MNHEY and CDR2 is SVGAGI. The CDR3 sequence is 11 residues long. Trimming removed 3 bases at V and 5 bases at J, with 5 bases between. The CDR3 reads CASSYRDEQYF. The DNA for the CDR3 is TGTGCCAGCAGTTATCGGGACGAGCAGTACTTC.

This clone was recorded once. The genes are TRBV11-2 and TRBJ1-4; TRBD1 agrees at 8 bases. From germline, CDR1 is SGHAT and CDR2 FQNNGV. After removal of 3 bases from V and 4 bases from J, the junction contained 10 bases not matched to a gene. CDR3 length: 17 amino acids. The CDR3 coding sequence is TGTGCCAGCAGCTTGAATCAGGGGGCACTTGGTAATGAAAAACTGTTTTTT. Protein product: CASSLNQGALGNEKLFF.

The rearrangement joins TRBV5-1 to TRBJ2-7; D is perhaps TRBD2 (6 bases). CDR1 and CDR2 from the germline V gene are SGHRS and YFSETQ. This CDR3 has 14 amino acids. V was clipped by 0 bases and J by 5 bases, with 12 bases between them. Written as DNA, the CDR3 is TGCGCCAGCAGCTTGGACCAGGGAGGCGACGAGCAGTACTTC. This translates into CASSLDQGGDEQYF. Full variable domain (remainder filled in from reference TRBV5-1 and TRBJ2-7): KAGVTQTPRYLIKTRGQQVTLSCSPISGHRSVSWYQQTPGQGLQFLFEYFSETQRNKGNFPGRFSGRQFSNSRSEMNVSTLELGDSALYLCASSLDQGGDEQYFGPGTRLTVT.

The gene calls are TRBV2 and TRBJ1-3, with 7 bases that match TRBD1. The germline gives CDR1 SNHLY, CDR2 FYNNEI. The CDR3 runs to 16 residues. Trimming removed 5 bases from V and 2 bases from J; junction bases left unmatched: 9. CDR3 sequence (DNA): TGTGCCAGCAGTTTAACGACAGGGATTACTGGAAACACCATATATTTT. It encodes CASSLTTGITGNTIYF.

As concerns this clone: Other DNA sequences within the sample encode an identical CDR3. The chain has TRBV11-2 and TRBJ2-7, with D possibly matching TRBD1 (5 bases). V lost 1 base, J lost 3 bases, and 7 bases lay in between. The germline gives CDR1 SGHAT, CDR2 FQNNGV. This CDR3 spans 13 amino acids. CDR3 loop: CASSLGRVYEQYF. CDR3 DNA sequence: TGTGCCAGCAGCTTAGGCAGGGTCTACGAGCAGTACTTC.

The rearrangement links TRBV7-8 to TRBJ1-5, with a weak D call TRBD1 (5 bases). The V gene's germline CDR1 is SGHVS and CDR2 FQNEAQ. With 0 bases removed from V and 11 bases from J, the gap between germline ends came to 8 bases. The CDR3 is 12 residues long. The CDR3 DNA is TGTGCCAGCAGCTTAGCGGGGCATGCCCAGCATTTT. Translating it yields CASSLAGHAQHF.

The table lists this clone with a count of one. V gene TRBV7-9 combines with J gene TRBJ2-3; maybe TRBD2 (5 bases). CDR1 and CDR2 (germline): SEHNR, FQNEAQ (reference sequence). Trimming stripped 5 bases from V and 0 bases from J, with 18 bases between. This CDR3 has 17 amino acids. CDR3 sequence: CASSAVSGPSSTDTQYF. The CDR3 nucleotides read TGTGCCAGCAGCGCCGTGAGCGGCCCCTCTAGCACAGATACGCAGTATTTT.

J is TRBJ1-1 and V is TRBV5-5, with 7 bases matching TRBD1. From germline, CDR1 is SGHKS and CDR2 YYEKEE (reference sequence). This CDR3 region has 13 residues. Losses at the gene ends were 7 bases for V and 3 bases for J; bases not matched to a gene: 6. Here the CDR3 DNA reads TGTGCCAGCGAAAAACAGGGGTACACTGAAGCTTTCTTT. Amino acid sequence: CASEKQGYTEAFF.

The chain has TRBV5-1 and TRBJ1-4; 7 bases map to TRBD1. Germline-derived CDR1 and CDR2 are SGHRS and YFSETQ. CDR3 length: 14 amino acids. The trim removed 2 bases at V and 7 bases at J, leaving 5 bases unmatched. CDR3 protein: CASSFGQEGEKLFF. For the CDR3, the DNA is TGCGCCAGCAGCTTCGGACAGGAAGGTGAAAAACTGTTTTTT.

The chain links TRBV7-2 to TRBJ1-1; D is possibly TRBD1 (6 bases). Trimming stripped 4 bases from V and 3 bases from J, with 9 bases between. Germline CDR1 and CDR2: SGHTA and FQGNSA. This CDR3 is built from 13 residues. CDR3 amino acids: CASSWGHYTEAFF. The CDR3 DNA follows: TGTGCCAGCAGCTGGGGACATTACACTGAAGCTTTCTTT.

V is TRBV11-2 and J is TRBJ1-5, with D possibly being TRBD1 (5 bases). The CDR3 has 13 amino acids. CDR1 and CDR2 from the germline V gene are SGHAT and FQNNGV. The germline V and J ends were trimmed by 2 bases and 7 bases, with 9 bases remaining between them. As DNA, the CDR3 is TGTGCCAGCAGCTTAATCGGGGGACAGCCCCAGCATTTT. Its translation: CASSLIGGQPQHF.

This chain joins TRBV5-1 and TRBJ2-7; 8 bases are a match to TRBD1. Germline CDR1 and CDR2: SGHRS and YFSETQ. This CDR3 comprises 15 residues. V dropped 4 bases and J dropped 4; count of bases not matched to a gene: 10. DNA for the CDR3: TGCGCCAGCAGCGATTGGACAGGGCAAACATACGAGCAGTACTTC. Residues: CASSDWTGQTYEQYF.

The chain links TRBV5-1 to TRBJ2-1; 10 bases line up with TRBD2. V trimming: 0 bases; J trimming: 5 bases; junction bases outside the gene matches: 5. This CDR3 has 16 amino acids. From germline, CDR1 is SGHRS and CDR2 YFSETQ. This chain's CDR3 is CASSLVSSGGHNEQFF. DNA of the CDR3: TGCGCCAGCAGCTTGGTTTCTAGCGGGGGACACAATGAGCAGTTCTTC.

The chain is built from TRBV7-6 and TRBJ2-1; 9 bases align to TRBD1. Germline V CDR1 and CDR2: SGHVS, FNYEAQ. V was clipped by 4 bases and J by 6 bases; unmatched bases: 1. The CDR3 is 13 amino acids. Written as DNA, the CDR3 is TGTGCCAGCAGCTCGGACAGGGGCAATGAGCAGTTCTTC. Its protein product is CASSSDRGNEQFF.

This clone was seen once. This sequence joins TRBV19 and TRBJ1-6, with D uncertain. Trimming pared 5 bases from V and 8 bases from J, leaving 13 bases between. Germline CDR1 LNHDA, CDR2 SQIVND (reference sequence). The CDR3 has 14 amino acids. CDR3 coding DNA: TGTGCCAGTAGTCTTTGGGGAGAGGATTCACCCCTCCACTTT. This gives the protein CASSLWGEDSPLHF.

The V gene is TRBV14, the J gene TRBJ1-2, with TRBD1 identical over 8 bases. The CDR3 has 13 residues. The V and J ends lost 4 bases and 6 bases, in that order; junction bases with no gene match: 4. Per germline, CDR1 SGHDN and CDR2 FVKESK. DNA of the CDR3: TGTGCCAGCAGCCCCCGGACAGGGAATGGCTACACCTTC. Protein sequence: CASSPRTGNGYTF.